The entry below describes one T cell receptor beta chain. This record belongs to a study of control samples from healthy donors and cancer patients. The assay was immunoSEQ multiplex PCR, and TCRdb's table has in-frame clones only and misses some. The data hold 70,000 to 100,000 clones, with 91% observed a single time. This clonotype originated in a man between 45 and 60 years old in good health. Sequencing was done on a sample of blood.

CDR3: CASSAATGGSNYGYTF. CDR3 coding DNA: TGTGCCAGCTCAGCCGCGACAGGGGGCTCAAACTATGGCTACACCTTC. The rearrangement uses TRBV18 and TRBJ1-2, with TRBD1 matching over 10 bases. Germline V lookup: CDR1 KGHSH, CDR2 LQKENI. CDR3 length: 16 residues. With 5 bases clipped from V and 2 bases from J, the junction kept 8 bases outside the gene matches. Filled out from reference TRBV18 and TRBJ1-2, the complete variable domain reads NAGVMQNPRHLVRRRGQEARLRCSPMKGHSHVYWYRQLPEEGLKFMVYLQKENIIDESGMPKERFSAEFPKEGPSILRIQQVVRGDSAAYFCASSAATGGSNYGYTFGSGTRLTVV.